This T cell receptor (beta chain) was identified in a study of neurological immune-mediated disorders. This CDR3 region has 12 residues. Germline V gene lookup returns CDR1 DFQATT and CDR2 SNEGSKA (reference sequence). V was trimmed by 5 bases and J by 8 bases, leaving 13 bases between them. TCRdb fed the 5' RACE reads into MiXCR, producing one record per CDR3 protein. The sample contains tens of thousands of distinct CDR3 sequences, approximately 5.2% of which appear only once. This clonotype was observed many times. The unsorted libraries were made from 2 million PBMCs kept at -80 C. Material for sequencing was PBMCs. The V call is TRBV20-1, the J call TRBJ1-3, with D unresolved. The origin of this receptor is a man between 18 and 35 years old with multiple sclerosis. CDR3 region: CSALDAGDTIYF. The CDR3 DNA sequence: TGCAGTGCTCTCGACGCCGGAGACACCATATATTTT.